This T cell receptor (beta chain) was found in a study of T cells expressing NK-cell markers (dated by TCRdb to about 2020). For the wider study: Three sorted T-cell subsets (CD3+CD56+NKG2C+, CD3+CD56+NKG2C- and CD3+CD56-NKG2C+) from 8 or 9 donors had their TCR beta-chain repertoires profiled. The libraries were sequenced on Illumina HiSeq 2000/2500, MiSeq or NextSeq, producing 2 x 150 bp reads. The eight sequenced donors were randomly selected healthy volunteers, three men and five women. Of the eight sequenced donors, seven were found to be HCMV-seropositive and one was found to be HCMV-seronegative. Study-wide findings and limitations: Whether the expanded NKG2C-expressing T cell clones were specific for HCMV antigens remained unclear. For roughly six donors, the dominant CD3+CD56+NKG2C+ clonotypes were among the top 10 CD8+ clonotypes and accounted for about 1.0-8% of CD8+ T cells. Those dominant clonotypes were again the most abundant among CD3+CD56-NKG2C+ cells in a few donors, at about 28.3-60.1%.

Sequencer: Illumina HiSeq 2000. The TCR beta cDNA libraries were made using 5'RACE template switching, a step that added both a universal primer site and unique molecular identifiers. Synthesis of cDNA was primed from the TCR beta constant segment and was followed by two consecutive PCR amplification steps. The original methods were these. MIGEC was used to demultiplex reads and group reads by UMI, and MiTCR was used to assemble and quantify clonotypes. Only TCR cDNA sequences supported by at least two reads were kept to exclude erroneous sequences. The tcR package was used for downstream repertoire analysis, and clonotypes were matched between fractions using CDR3 nucleotide sequence together with V segment. VDJmatch was used to annotate antigen specificity against VDJdb, with one amino acid substitution allowed in CDR3. Each CDR3 protein sequence appears as one entry after TCRdb reprocessed the reads, and no DNA is included. The V and J calls were determined by TCRdb, not by the authors. This sample's table carries around 280,000 distinct CDR3 sequences. Clones ranked in the top ten supply 0.39% of the sample.

Inclusive of the bounding cysteine and phenylalanine, the CDR3 is 16 residues long. Only the protein is available. Turning to this clonotype: Its antigen is unknown.

HCMV serostatus was determined by detecting HCMV-specific IgG in serum with a commercial ELISA kit. Peripheral blood mononuclear cells were isolated from blood by Ficoll density gradient centrifugation. This sequence was found in a man younger than 35 in good health. Donor details come from another sample of the same person, matched by shared clones. The V and J genes are TRBV12-3 or TRBV12-4 and TRBJ2-1; TCRdb reports TRBD1, a call that lacks DNA to check it against. The material sequenced was blood T cells: a sorted CD56 or NKG2C T cell subset, CD4+ or CD8+ T cells, or bulk PBMC T cells (not recorded which). This receptor has the CDR3 CASSLRGRTSYNEQFF.